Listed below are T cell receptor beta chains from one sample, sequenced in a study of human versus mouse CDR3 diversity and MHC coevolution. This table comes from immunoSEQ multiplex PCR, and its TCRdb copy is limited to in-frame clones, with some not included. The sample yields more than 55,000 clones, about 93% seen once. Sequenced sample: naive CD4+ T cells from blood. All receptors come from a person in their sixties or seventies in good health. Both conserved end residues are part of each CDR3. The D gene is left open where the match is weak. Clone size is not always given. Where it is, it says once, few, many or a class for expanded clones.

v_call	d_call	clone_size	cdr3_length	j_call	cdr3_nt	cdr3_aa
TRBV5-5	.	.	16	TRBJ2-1	TGTGCCAGCAGCCAAGAAGGGCCCCCAGCGGTGTATGAGCAGTTCTTC	CASSQEGPPAVYEQFF
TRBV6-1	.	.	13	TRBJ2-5	TGTGCCAGCAGTGTATTACAGGAGCCTTACCAGTACTTC	CASSVLQEPYQYF
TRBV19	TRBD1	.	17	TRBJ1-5	TGTGCCAGTAGTATCTTCGCCGGGACAGGGAAAAATCAGCCCCAGCATTTT	CASSIFAGTGKNQPQHF
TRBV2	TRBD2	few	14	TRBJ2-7	TGTGCCAGCAGGGGACTAGCGGGAGTGTCCGAGCAGTACTTC	CASRGLAGVSEQYF
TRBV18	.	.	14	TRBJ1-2	TGTGCCAGCTCACCACTAGACAATAACTATGGCTACACCTTC	CASSPLDNNYGYTF
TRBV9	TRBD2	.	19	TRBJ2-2	TGTGCCAGCAGCGTAGTTAGGGGGGGACTAGCGGGAGTCCCCGGGGAGCTGTTTTTT	CASSVVRGGLAGVPGELFF
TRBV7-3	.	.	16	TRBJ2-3	TGTGCCAGCAGCTTGCAGGGACAAAGGGGCACAGATACGCAGTATTTT	CASSLQGQRGTDTQYF
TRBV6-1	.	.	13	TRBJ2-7	TGTGCCAGCAGGCCGACAGGAACCTACGAGCAGTACTTC	CASRPTGTYEQYF
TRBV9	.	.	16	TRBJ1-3	TGTGCCAGCAGCGCAAGGGACACCCGGACTGGAAACACCATATATTTT	CASSARDTRTGNTIYF
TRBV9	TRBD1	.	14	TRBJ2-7	TGTGCCAGCAGCCAGACAGGGGGGATGGCCGAGCAGTACTTC	CASSQTGGMAEQYF
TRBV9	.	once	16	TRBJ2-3	TGTGCCAGCAGCGTTTCCCCGACCCCGGGAGAGGATACGCAGTATTTT	CASSVSPTPGEDTQYF
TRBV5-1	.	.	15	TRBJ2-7	TGCGCCAGCAGCTTGGATAGGCGGAACTCCTACGAGCAGTACTTC	CASSLDRRNSYEQYF
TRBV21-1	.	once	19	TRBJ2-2	TGTGCCAGCAGCAAAGGGGGACTAGCGGGAGGGCCGAGCACCGGGGAGCTGTTTTTT	CASSKGGLAGGPSTGELFF
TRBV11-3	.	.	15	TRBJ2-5	TGTGCCAGCAGCCTCCGGACAGAGACGCAAGAGACCCAGTACTTC	CASSLRTETQETQYF
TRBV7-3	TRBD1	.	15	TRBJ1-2	TGTGCCAGCAGCCGCGACAGGGTAGGAAACTATGGCTACACCTTC	CASSRDRVGNYGYTF
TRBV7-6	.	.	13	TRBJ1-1	TGTGCCAGCAGCTTATCCGGGGACACTGAAGCTTTCTTT	CASSLSGDTEAFF
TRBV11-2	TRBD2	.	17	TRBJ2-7	TGTGCCAGCAGCCATCGTAGCGGGAAGCGGAGTGGCTACGAGCAGTACTTC	CASSHRSGKRSGYEQYF
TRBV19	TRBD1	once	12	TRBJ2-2	TGTGCGGCGGGGACAGGGAAAGGGGAGCTGTTTTTT	CAAGTGKGELFF
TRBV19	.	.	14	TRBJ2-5	TGTGCCAGTAGTATTCCGGGCACGGGGGAGACCCAGTACTTC	CASSIPGTGETQYF
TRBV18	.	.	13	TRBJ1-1	TGTGCCAGCTCACCGGACATGAACACTGAAGCTTTCTTT	CASSPDMNTEAFF
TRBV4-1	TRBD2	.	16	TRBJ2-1	TGCGCCAGCAGCCGCCAACTAGCGGACCAATACAATGAGCAGTTCTTC	CASSRQLADQYNEQFF
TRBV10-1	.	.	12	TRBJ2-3	TGCGCCAGCAGTGGAGAGTCGCGCACGCAGTATTTT	CASSGESRTQYF
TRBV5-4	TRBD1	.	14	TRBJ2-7	TGTGCCAGCAGCATTCCGGGACAGCCTTACGAGCAGTACTTC	CASSIPGQPYEQYF
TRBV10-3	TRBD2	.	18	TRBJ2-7	TGTGCCATCAGTGAGATTGGGGGAGGGACTAGCGGGACCTACGAGCAGTACTTC	CAISEIGGGTSGTYEQYF
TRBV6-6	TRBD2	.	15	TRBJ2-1	TGTGCCAGCACGACCGGGGGGGAGAACTACAATGAGCAGTTCTTC	CASTTGGENYNEQFF
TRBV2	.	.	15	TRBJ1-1	TGTGCCAGCAAAGGACAGCTGATTATGAACACTGAAGCTTTCTTT	CASKGQLIMNTEAFF
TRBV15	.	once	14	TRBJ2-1	TGTGCCACCAACCCTGGGCGGGCCAACAATGAGCAGTTCTTC	CATNPGRANNEQFF
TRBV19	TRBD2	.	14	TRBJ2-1	TGTGCCAGTGTAGGGACTAGCCTAAACAATGAGCAGTTCTTC	CASVGTSLNNEQFF
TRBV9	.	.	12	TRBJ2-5	TGTGCCAGCAGCGTAGCGGGAGAGACCCAGTACTTC	CASSVAGETQYF
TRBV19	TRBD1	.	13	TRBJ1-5	TGTGCCAGTACGACAGGGCCCAATCAGCCCCAGCATTTT	CASTTGPNQPQHF
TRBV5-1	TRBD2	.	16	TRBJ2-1	TGCGCCAGCAGCTCTGGGGCGGGAGGGCCCAACAATGAGCAGTTCTTC	CASSSGAGGPNNEQFF